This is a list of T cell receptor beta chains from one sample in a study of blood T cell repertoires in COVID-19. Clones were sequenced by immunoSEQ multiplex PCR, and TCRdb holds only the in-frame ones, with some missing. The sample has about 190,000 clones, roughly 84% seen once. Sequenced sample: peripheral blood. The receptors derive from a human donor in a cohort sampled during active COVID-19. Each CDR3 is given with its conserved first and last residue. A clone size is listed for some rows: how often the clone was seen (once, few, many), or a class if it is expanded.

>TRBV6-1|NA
CASSVLAGGPKNIQYF
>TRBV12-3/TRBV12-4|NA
CASSQGNYGYTF
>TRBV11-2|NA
CASSLQGALGNTIYF
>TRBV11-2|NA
CASSLKGLAGNEQFF
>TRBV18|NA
CASSPDLVALDTQYF
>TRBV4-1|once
CASSQVTSSSRTGELFF
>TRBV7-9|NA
CASSSEGRKGAFF
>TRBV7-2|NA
CASRQTGVSEKLFF
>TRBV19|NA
CARVLHHPRQTNEKLFF
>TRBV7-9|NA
CASSFSGQGAEGYTF
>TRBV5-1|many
CASSLASGVYNEQFF
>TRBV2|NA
CASRRQVSGELFF
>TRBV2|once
CASSEQRGFEQFF
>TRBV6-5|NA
CASSYPRDRGYQPQHF
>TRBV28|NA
CAIRGGREQYF
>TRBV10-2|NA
CASSDKGTGRGYYGYTF
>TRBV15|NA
CATQTGGPPHEQFF
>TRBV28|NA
CASSFRTGGTEQYF
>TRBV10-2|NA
CASSESFPAATNEKLFF
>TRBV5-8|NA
CASSFNRDRALGAFF
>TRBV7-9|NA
CASSLDQGVSEAFF
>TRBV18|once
CASSVSGRSREQYF
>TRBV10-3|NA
CAISQGQSTDTQYF
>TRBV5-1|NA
CASSLAQPTRELQYF
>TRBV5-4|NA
CASSLGSSGGYNEQFF
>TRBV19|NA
CASINKRAAANTGELFF
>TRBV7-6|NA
CASSYSPRGPQETQYF
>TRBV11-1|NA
CASSLRGQGVHF
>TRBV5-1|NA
CASSLEASGYTDTQYF
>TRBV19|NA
CASSISTGSYNSPLHF
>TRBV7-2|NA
CASSVPGPYEQYF
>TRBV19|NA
CASSKGHGGTEAFF
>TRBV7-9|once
CASSLTMNTEAFF
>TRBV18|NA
CASSLHSRGSNTEAFF
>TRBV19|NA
CASSGQGTFYNEQFF
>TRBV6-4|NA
CASRRESGVATEAFF
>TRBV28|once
CASRGVGRGSKQYF
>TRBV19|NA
CASSLRGAYYEQYF
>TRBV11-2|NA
CASSLSGFKDTQYF
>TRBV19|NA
CASSKRLAGGTDTQYF
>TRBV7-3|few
CASSLTGTGLNTGELFF
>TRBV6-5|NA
CASSRTGDEQFF
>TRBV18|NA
CASSPTGATNEKLFF